These T cell receptor beta chains were read from a single sample in a study of OX40 agonist ivuxolimab in advanced cancers. Repertoires were generated with immunoSEQ multiplex PCR, while TCRdb's copy carries only in-frame clones and drops some. The sample lists 70,000 to 80,000 clones; 80% to 85% were seen once. The source was CD4+ or CD8+ T cells sorted from blood, collected in a trial of the OX40 agonist ivuxolimab. These receptors all come from an adult with an advanced solid tumor such as melanoma, head and neck, liver or kidney cancer. Each CDR3 is given with its conserved first and last residue. Each record gives: D gene, V gene, clone size, J gene, CDR3 DNA, CDR3 protein. D genes are given only for firm matches. Clone size appears in some rows only: once, few, many, or a class for an expanded clone.

NA	TRBV7-2	NA	TRBJ2-2	TGTGCCAGCAGCTTAACTATAGGGGACGCCGGGGAGCTGTTTTTT	CASSLTIGDAGELFF
NA	TRBV2	few	TRBJ2-5	TGTGCCAGCAGTGACTCACAGGCGGAAGAGACCCAGTACTTC	CASSDSQAEETQYF
TRBD2	TRBV25-1	NA	TRBJ2-1	TGTGCCAGCAGTAATCGACTAGCGGCCAATGAGCAGTTCTTC	CASSNRLAANEQFF
NA	TRBV18	NA	TRBJ1-1	TGTGCCAGCTCACCGCCAGGGTTGAGGAAGAACACTGAAGCTTTCTTT	CASSPPGLRKNTEAFF
TRBD1	TRBV27	NA	TRBJ1-2	TGTGCCAGCAGTTTAAAGGGACAGGGATGGGGCTATGGCTACACCTTC	CASSLKGQGWGYGYTF
TRBD2	TRBV5-5	NA	TRBJ2-4	TGTGCCAGCAGCCCGGGAGGGGGAGACATTCAGTACTTC	CASSPGGGDIQYF
NA	TRBV4-3	NA	TRBJ2-5	TGCGCCAGCAGCCAAGATATTGGCAGGACCTCTGCGACCCAGTACTTC	CASSQDIGRTSATQYF
NA	TRBV27	few	TRBJ1-1	TGTGCCAGCAGTGGTTATACCTTGAACACTGAAGCTTTCTTT	CASSGYTLNTEAFF
NA	TRBV18	few	TRBJ1-5	TGTGCCAGCTCACCAGACATTTATGGAGACAATCAGCCCCAGCATTTT	CASSPDIYGDNQPQHF
NA	TRBV29-1	few	TRBJ2-5	TGCAGCGCCGTGATTACCATTCGGGAGACCCAGTACTTC	CSAVITIRETQYF
NA	TRBV19	NA	TRBJ1-1	TGTGCCAGTAGGCAGGGAGAGAATGAAGCTTTCTTT	CASRQGENEAFF
NA	TRBV7-9	NA	TRBJ2-1	TGTGCCAGCAGCTACGAACTACCTGAGCAGTTCTTC	CASSYELPEQFF
NA	TRBV7-9	NA	TRBJ2-3	TGTGCCAGCAGCCCAGGGGGGGGAGGGCCCCAAGATACGCAGTATTTT	CASSPGGGGPQDTQYF
TRBD2	TRBV10-3	NA	TRBJ2-1	TGTGCCATCAGTGAAGGACTAGCGGGAAGGAATGAGCAGTTCTTC	CAISEGLAGRNEQFF
NA	TRBV5-1	few	TRBJ1-6	TGCGCCAGCAGCCTCACCGGGGCCGGCGGCTATAATTCACCCCTCCACTTT	CASSLTGAGGYNSPLHF
NA	TRBV7-6	NA	TRBJ2-3	TGTGCCAGCAGCCCGAACACGGCCACAGATACGCAGTATTTT	CASSPNTATDTQYF
TRBD1	TRBV10-3	NA	TRBJ1-1	TGTGCCATCAGTGAGTCGAGACAGGGAACTGAAGCTTTCTTT	CAISESRQGTEAFF
NA	TRBV6-6	NA	TRBJ1-4	TGTGCCAGCAGCATGAGACGGGCTGAAAAACTGTTTTTT	CASSMRRAEKLFF